This T cell receptor (beta chain) was found in a study of cytomegalovirus exposure and HLA in healthy donors (dated by TCRdb to about 2017). Concerning the study at large: An earlier analysis of approximately 640 of the donors reported roughly 300 Gb of sequence data and more than 90 million unique TCR beta sequences from 150 million to 200 million T cells. To predict cytomegalovirus infection status, the study combined high-throughput TCR immunosequencing, statistical association of individual TCRs with disease status, and machine learning. Every discovery cohort repertoire had been produced on one sequencing platform. Donor age, sex, ethnicity and CMV serostatus were compiled together with the repertoire data. A later analysis re-examined previously published TCR beta repertoires from 600 to 700 donors and added high-resolution HLA genotyping to investigate patterns of TCR occurrence. Along with the approximately 700-subject first cohort, a separate validation cohort of over a hundred different subjects was used. Because of strong linkage in the cohort, five DR-DQ haplotypes were treated as single units for association and clustering. The study used immunosequencing to profile the T cell repertoires of several hundred subjects and linked those repertoires to cytomegalovirus serostatus. Of the roughly 390 genotyped donors, roughly 80% were placed in the genetic ancestry cluster associated with self-reported Caucasian donors. The study aimed to test whether signatures of past pathogen exposure could be identified by cataloging public T cell receptors. Around 300 gigabases of sequencing data and approximately 84 million unique TCR sequences were included in an early release covering about 700 HLA-typed donors. In an earlier analysis of 550 to 700 of the donors, high-throughput TCR beta sequencing was used to judge whether each TCR beta V gene segment behaved as functional or pseudogenic. In a later genetic analysis, genome-wide SNP genotypes for about 55% of the roughly 700 donors were used, and that subset was treated as a discovery cohort. Among about 390 genotyped donors of the cohort, an average of around 240,000 unique TCR beta nucleotide sequences were sequenced per donor, around 18% of them non-productive. Typing coverage differed by locus: A, B, C, DRB1 and DQB1 were typed in about 620-630 donors, DQA1 in 500 to 550, DPA1 in over 600, and DPB1 in just under 490. HLA typing covered class I and class II loci at four-digit resolution. Rather than using new phenotypic data, the later analysis identified candidate immune exposures from TCR beta sequences and from how often those sequences occurred across donors. Beyond this particular receptor, the publication reports: The classifier was reported to diagnose cytomegalovirus status with high specificity and sensitivity in both the original and validation cohorts. A cluster of highly shared sequence variants was judged likely to represent a technical artifact of the sequencing pipeline. The presence/absence analyses assumed that sequencing depth was roughly uniform across donors, and that assumption may not be true. In vitro tests confirmed that a few of the cytomegalovirus-associated TCR beta chains recognize cytomegalovirus antigens. Broadly in line with IMGT annotations, most TCR beta V segments showed up in productive rearrangements about 90% or about 30% of the time in an earlier analysis of approximately 600 of the donors. Because counts were too low, roughly 17 rarely observed V segments, including chromosome 9 orphons, were left out of the earlier analysis of 587 of the donors. The cohort was sequenced for TCR beta chains only, and without alpha or paired-chain data the features that could be detected were limited. While some public TCRs were present in many individuals, most TCR sequences turned up only very rarely across donors. An association between a missense DCLRE1C variant and V-gene and J-gene trimming of TCR beta chains was found in a later genetic analysis and replicated in an independent cohort. Correlated functional status among segregating V segments might reflect linkage disequilibrium, but an unknown experimental factor could not be ruled out. A later analysis found that most CMV-associated TCR beta chains appeared HLA-restricted, with HLA associations seemingly driven largely by CMV exposure. A later analysis found that TCR association rates varied across HLA loci, with DRB1 alleles showing the most associated TCRs and HLA-C alleles the fewest. In a later analysis, 16,951 TCR beta sequences were associated with specific HLA alleles at a false discovery rate of 0.05. According to the authors, the approach could potentially be generalized to other disease states and immunological phenotypes. Immune exposure information for the cohort was limited to CMV serostatus. HLA typing was unavailable for some donors at each locus, so association tests used only the typed subset. Some IMGT-functional V segments, including TRBV6-2 and TRBV6-3, could not be distinguished by the 87-base-pair reads and were therefore excluded. A further reported finding was that TCR beta sequences accurately predicted the HLA-A and HLA-B alleles for most subjects in the first cohort. In a later analysis, HLA-associated TCR beta chains showed more clonal expansion and lower generation probabilities than non-associated chains that were equally common. A later genetic analysis reported fewer N-insertions in productive TCRs among donors in an Asian-associated ancestry cluster than the roughly 700-donor mean. The study gave a list of 150 to 200 TCR beta chains associated with cytomegalovirus. Assigning TCR associations to individual alleles was difficult when HLA alleles, especially DR and DQ, strongly co-occurred. In a later analysis, several top co-occurrence clusters were reported to appear linked to parvovirus B19, influenza, CMV and Epstein-Barr virus.

In total, fewer than 750 healthy bone marrow donors made up the cohort. At the time of sampling, every cohort member was nominally healthy, though immune exposures that went unrecorded were likely present. The donor tested CMV seropositive, placing the donor among the 290 or so seropositive members of the cohort. A peripheral blood sample was provided by each donor, and peripheral blood mononuclear cells were used for TCR beta sequencing. The Qiagen DNeasy Blood Extraction Kit was used to extract genomic DNA from the blood cell samples. The V end gives up 4 bases and the J end 5 bases, leaving 3 bases in the junction not matched to a gene. CDR1 and CDR2 (SGHRS, YFSETQ) derive from the germline V gene. Measured from the cysteine to the phenylalanine, the CDR3 is 15 residues long. The DNA shown is the 45-base CDR3, in frame from base 1. The protocol used for the library was the immunoSEQ multiplex PCR assay. A mixture of 60 forward primers for TCR Vbeta segments and 13 reverse primers for TCR Jbeta segments was used in the multiplex PCR. Amplification of the CDR3 region of rearranged TCR beta genes was performed with a multiplex PCR assay on genomic DNA. On the Illumina HiSeq System, the amplified TCR beta libraries were sequenced as 87-base-pair reads. The original methods were these. Across the 700 or so repertoires, a later analysis counted around 80 million unique TCR beta chains, roughly 11 million of which were shared by at least two donors. To remove PCR and sequencing errors, raw reads were error-corrected and collapsed into unique sequences using a nearest-neighbor algorithm that merged closely related sequences. V, D and J gene segments were assigned by aligning CDR3 sequences to IMGT reference sequences. For a sequence to be retained, at least a six-nucleotide match to both a V gene segment and a J gene segment was required. Rearrangements were called productive when the CDR3 lacked stop codons and stayed in frame with V and J; all others were non-productive. Following IMGT convention, CDR3 was defined as the stretch from the second conserved V-encoded cysteine to the conserved J-encoded phenylalanine. In an earlier analysis of 550 to 650 of the donors, sequences lacking an unambiguous match to a single V gene segment were excluded. An earlier analysis of just under 600 of the donors called V segments functional above 56.7% productive rearrangements and segregating when the between-donor standard deviation exceeded 5%. A statistical classification framework was built to diagnose cytomegalovirus status from the catalog of TCR beta chain sequences. In a later analysis, V and J genes were assigned by comparing TCR nucleotide sequences against IMGT/GENE-DB human TR gene sequences. Using the TCRdist pipeline, a later analysis assigned CDR3 sequences along with most-parsimonious VDJ recombination scenarios. A later analysis defined each TCR beta chain by its CDR3 amino acid sequence plus V-gene family, and excluded reads lacking a unique V-gene family. A later analysis removed 500 to 650 highly shared, low-generation-probability nucleotide sequences to deal with suspected cross-contamination and a sequencing artifact. In a later analysis, a clonal expansion index for each public chain was calculated from normalized within-repertoire ranks of inferred template counts. In a later analysis, generation probabilities were computed with a VDJ recombination model fitted to out-of-frame rearrangements, and the resulting probabilities were checked against IGoR. In a later analysis, hypergeometric tests were used to score TCR-TCR, TCR-HLA and TCR-CMV co-occurrence, with a repertoire-size bias correction applied to TCR pairs. A later analysis estimated false discovery rates by permuting HLA or CMV assignments 20 times. A later analysis grouped co-occurring TCRs with DBSCAN, adding TCRdist sequence similarity when clustering within HLA-allele-positive subsets. Co-occurrence clustering excluded repertoires with fewer than 30,000 or more than 120,000 public chains, plus five with anomalous nucleotide sharing. Entries here come from immuneACCESS through TCRdb and include only in-frame sequences with V and J called. Some clones fail to appear in such tables; in the studies checked, an unresolved V gene covers under half of the shortfall, and the cause of the remainder is unknown. V and J calls plus clone size are reproduced from that table; the DNA served to infer D and trimming. The table for this sample lists under 200,000 clones; roughly three quarters of them were counted only once. The ten largest make up approximately 0.4% of the sample.

As to this clone: It lacks a known antigen. Per-base qualities were not stored, and no clone one base away is much larger.

Sequencing was performed on PBMCs. The receptor's source is a male donor in good health and CMV-seropositive. The V gene is TRBV5-1 and the J gene is TRBJ2-1, and 13 bases in between align with TRBD2. The nucleotide sequence reads as follows: TGCGCCAGCAGCCGACTAGCGGGGGGCCACAATGAGCAGTTCTTC. Translation gives CASSRLAGGHNEQFF.